The 8 T cell receptor beta chains given below trace back to one sample, sequenced in a study of blood T cell repertoires in COVID-19. The assay was immunoSEQ multiplex PCR, and TCRdb's table has in-frame clones only and misses some. The table records fewer than 350,000 clones, around 86% of them present only once. Sequencing was performed on peripheral blood. All receptors come from a woman between 25 and 40 years old who had recovered from COVID-19.

The chain combines TRBV6-6 with TRBJ1-1; maybe TRBD1 (5 bases). Trimming cost V 0 bases and J 5 bases, with 16 bases left between them. CDR1 and CDR2 from the germline V gene are MNHNY and SVGAGI (reference sequence). The CDR3 is made up of 16 amino acids. CDR3 nucleotides: TGTGCCAGCAGTTACTCCGGTGGGGGGAAGGGGACTGAAGCTTTCTTT. It is translated as CASSYSGGGKGTEAFF.

The V and J genes are TRBV28 and TRBJ1-4; 7 bases fit TRBD1. The V gene's germline CDR1 is MDHEN and CDR2 SYDVKM. V shed 3 bases and J 5 bases; nucleotides not matched to a gene: 6. The CDR3 extends over 15 amino acids. In DNA, the CDR3 is TGTGCCAGCAGTTTGGAACAGGGGATGAATGAAAAACTGTTTTTT. Protein product: CASSLEQGMNEKLFF.

The V gene is TRBV5-1, the J gene TRBJ2-5, with D maybe TRBD1 (6 bases). The CDR3 runs 16 residues. CDR1 is SGHRS, CDR2 YFSETQ, per germline. V lost 4 bases to trimming and J lost 1 base, with 17 bases between them. CDR3 coding DNA: TGCGCCAGCAGCCGAAATAGACAGGAGCTCCAAGAGACCCAGTACTTC. It yields the protein CASSRNRQELQETQYF.

The chain carries TRBV7-2 and TRBJ2-3; 14 bases are shared with TRBD2. The V gene's germline CDR1 is SGHTA and CDR2 FQGNSA. J gave up 4 bases and V 4 bases, and 7 bases lay outside the gene matches. The CDR3 consists of 17 residues. The CDR3 region has the DNA TGTGCCAGCAGCTGGGGACTAGCGGGAGTGTTTGCAGATACGCAGTATTTT. It encodes CASSWGLAGVFADTQYF.

This chain connects TRBV6-6 to TRBJ1-5; D ambiguous. The CDR3 runs 12 residues. Trimming shortened V by 8 bases and J by 2 bases, and 7 bases separated the two germline ends. Germline CDR1 and CDR2: MNHNY and SVGAGI (reference sequence). In nucleotides, the CDR3 is TGTGCCAGCGGTGGAGGCAATCAGCCCCAGCATTTT. It is translated as CASGGGNQPQHF.

The chain combines TRBV5-1 with TRBJ1-2; a weak D match, TRBD1 (5 bases). The germline V gene has CDR1 SGHRS and CDR2 YFSETQ. The CDR3 runs to 16 residues. V lost 4 bases and J lost 4, with 20 bases in between. The CDR3 is CASSPGGRAVTYGYTF. For the CDR3, the DNA is TGCGCCAGCAGCCCTGGCGGCAGGGCTGTGACCTATGGCTACACCTTC.

The chain recombines TRBV29-1 with TRBJ2-7; TRBD1 matches at 7 bases. Looked up from germline, CDR1 is SQVTM and CDR2 is ANQGSEA. The CDR3 contains 12 residues. V lost 8 bases and J lost 6; bases outside the gene matches: 10. CDR3 nucleotides: TGCAGCTCTCCAGGGACAGAGGGCGAGCAGTACTTC. Its translation: CSSPGTEGEQYF.

This clone was seen once. Other nucleotide sequences in the sample specify the same CDR3. The V call is TRBV6-5, the J call TRBJ2-2, with a tentative D call TRBD2 (7 bases). There are 12 residues in the CDR3. Trimming stripped 6 bases from V and 6 bases from J, with 8 bases between. The germline gives CDR1 MNHEY, CDR2 SVGAGI. CDR3 in DNA: TGTGCCAGCAGGCGGGGGCCCGGGGAGCTGTTTTTT. Translated, it gives CASRRGPGELFF.